These 10 T cell receptor beta chains originate from one sample sequenced in a study of cytomegalovirus exposure and HLA in healthy donors. With 60 Vbeta and 13 Jbeta primers, the PCR was carried out. The table came from immunoSEQ multiplex PCR; TCRdb's copy has only in-frame clones and leaves some out. The table lists roughly 140,000 clones, 75% to 80% of them singletons. The sample taken for sequencing was PBMCs. These receptor sequences come from a woman aged 18-29 years in good health and CMV-seropositive.

This clone was seen a single time. CDR3 sequence reads: CASSSGTGGRTDTQYF. For the CDR3, the DNA is TGTGCCAGCAGCTCAGGGACAGGGGGTAGGACAGATACGCAGTATTTT. The rearrangement links TRBV11-2 to TRBJ2-3; the match to TRBD1 covers 11 bases. The CDR3 length is 16 residues. CDR1 SGHAT and CDR2 FQNNGV come from the germline V gene. The V and J ends lost 4 bases and 3 bases, in that order; junction bases with no gene match: 6.

Comment on this clone: This sample also contains other DNA sequences that code for the same CDR3. The chain carries TRBV6-5 and TRBJ1-2; possible D gene TRBD1, 5 bases. This CDR3 has 14 residues. Trimming shortened V by 2 bases and J by 2 bases, and 9 bases separated the two germline ends. The germline V gene has CDR1 MNHEY and CDR2 SVGAGI. This CDR3 is CASSYGGVNYGYTF. In DNA form, the CDR3 reads TGTGCCAGCAGTTACGGGGGGGTCAACTATGGCTACACCTTC.

The gene calls are TRBV6-7 and TRBJ1-5; 11 bases line up with TRBD1. Being an ORF, TRBV6-7 has a function that is uncertain. Trimming took 7 bases from V and 2 from J; bases not matched to a gene: 16. The CDR3 is 19 residues long. The CDR3 DNA follows: TGTGCCAGCAACAACCTCGGGACAGGGGGAGCTGGGGGCAATCAGCCCCAGCATTTT. Translated: CASNNLGTGGAGGNQPQHF.

The genes are TRBV2 and TRBJ1-4, with 7 bases lining up with TRBD1. Germline assignment: CDR1 SNHLY and CDR2 FYNNEI. V gave up 8 bases and J gave up 3 bases; unmatched junction bases: 3. The CDR3 sequence is 13 residues long. In DNA, the CDR3 is TGTGCCAGCGAGGACAGGCCTAATGAAAAACTGTTTTTT. Translating it yields CASEDRPNEKLFF.

This chain connects TRBV5-4 to TRBJ2-5; 8 bases are a match to TRBD2. Germline loops: CDR1 SGHNT, CDR2 YYREEE (reference sequence). CDR3 length equals 15 residues. V lost 4 bases and J lost 2; bases outside the gene matches: 7. This CDR3 reads CASSPVAGKQETQYF. The DNA of the CDR3 is TGTGCCAGCAGCCCCGTAGCGGGGAAACAAGAGACCCAGTACTTC.

The rearrangement uses TRBV7-8 and TRBJ1-2, with unresolved D. Germline values: CDR1 SGHVS, CDR2 FQNEAQ. This CDR3 has 13 residues. Trimming took 1 base from V and 8 from J, leaving 11 bases between them. The CDR3 DNA reads TGTGCCAGCAGCTTAGGCTCAGGCACAGGCTACACCTTC. Amino acids: CASSLGSGTGYTF.

This chain joins TRBV6-5 and TRBJ1-3; D gene unclear. The V gene lost 8 bases and the J gene lost 0 bases, with 8 bases spanning the gap. This CDR3 contains 13 residues. Germline assignment: CDR1 MNHEY and CDR2 SVGAGI. CDR3 protein: CASGLSSGNTIYF. DNA of the CDR3: TGTGCCAGCGGGCTTAGCTCTGGAAACACCATATATTTT.

The CDR3 nucleotides read TGTGCCAGCAGATATACGCAGGGTTTCATTGGCACAGATACGCAGTATTTT. Protein sequence: CASRYTQGFIGTDTQYF. This rearrangement joins TRBV7-9 to TRBJ2-3; D may be TRBD1 (5 bases). Per germline, CDR1 SEHNR and CDR2 FQNEAQ (reference sequence). The CDR3 length is 17 residues. V shed 6 bases and J shed 1 base, with 20 bases lying between them.

This clone came up a few times. J is TRBJ1-3 and V is TRBV5-6, with D hard to call. The germline V and J ends were trimmed by 0 bases and 0 bases, with 10 bases remaining between them. This CDR3 comprises 16 residues. Germline V gene data show CDR1 as SGHDT and CDR2 as YYEEEE. The CDR3 DNA reads TGTGCCAGCAGCTTGGGACACCCGCTCTCTGGAAACACCATATATTTT. Protein product: CASSLGHPLSGNTIYF.

This clone appeared a single time. This chain joins TRBV28 and TRBJ1-2, with 9 bases identical to TRBD1. The CDR3 totals 16 residues. The germline V gene encodes CDR1 MDHEN and CDR2 SYDVKM. J gave up 6 bases and V 3 bases, and 11 bases lay outside the gene matches. As DNA, the CDR3 is TGTGCCAGCAGTTTCCCCCCAGGACAGGGGATCGATGGCTACACCTTC. It specifies CASSFPPGQGIDGYTF.